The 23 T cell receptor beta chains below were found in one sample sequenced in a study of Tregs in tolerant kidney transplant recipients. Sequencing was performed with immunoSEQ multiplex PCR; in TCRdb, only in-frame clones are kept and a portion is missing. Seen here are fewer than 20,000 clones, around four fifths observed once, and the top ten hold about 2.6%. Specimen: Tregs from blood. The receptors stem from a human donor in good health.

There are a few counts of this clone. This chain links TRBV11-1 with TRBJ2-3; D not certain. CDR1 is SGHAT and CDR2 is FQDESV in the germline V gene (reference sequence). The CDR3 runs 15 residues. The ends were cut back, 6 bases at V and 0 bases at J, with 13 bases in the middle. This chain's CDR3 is CASRRLSTSTDTQYF. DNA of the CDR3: TGTGCCAGCAGAAGGTTGAGCACTAGCACAGATACGCAGTATTTT.

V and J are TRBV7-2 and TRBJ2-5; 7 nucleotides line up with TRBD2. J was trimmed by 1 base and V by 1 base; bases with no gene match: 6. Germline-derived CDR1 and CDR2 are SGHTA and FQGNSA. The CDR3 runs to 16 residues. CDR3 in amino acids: CASSLGPSGFQETQYF. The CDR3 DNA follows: TGTGCCAGCAGCTTAGGGCCTAGCGGATTCCAAGAGACCCAGTACTTC.

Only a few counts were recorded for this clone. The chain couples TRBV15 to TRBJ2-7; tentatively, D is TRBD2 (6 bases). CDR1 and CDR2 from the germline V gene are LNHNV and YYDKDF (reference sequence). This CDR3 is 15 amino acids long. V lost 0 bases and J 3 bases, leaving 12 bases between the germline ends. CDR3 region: CATSRDRRDFYEQYF. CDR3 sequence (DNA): TGTGCCACCAGCAGAGATCGGAGGGACTTCTACGAGCAGTACTTC.

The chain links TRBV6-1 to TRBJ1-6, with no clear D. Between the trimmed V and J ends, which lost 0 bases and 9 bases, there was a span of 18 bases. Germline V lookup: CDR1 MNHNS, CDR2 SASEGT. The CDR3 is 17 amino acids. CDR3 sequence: CASSEARRARGLSPLHF. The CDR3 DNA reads TGTGCCAGCAGTGAAGCGCGAAGGGCCCGAGGCCTTTCACCCCTCCACTTT.

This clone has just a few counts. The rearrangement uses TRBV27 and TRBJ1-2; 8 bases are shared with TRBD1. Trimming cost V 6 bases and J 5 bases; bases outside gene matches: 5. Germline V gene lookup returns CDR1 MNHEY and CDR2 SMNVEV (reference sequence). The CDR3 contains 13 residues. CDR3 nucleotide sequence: TGTGCCAGCAGCAGACAGGGGAATTATGGCTACACCTTC. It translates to CASSRQGNYGYTF.

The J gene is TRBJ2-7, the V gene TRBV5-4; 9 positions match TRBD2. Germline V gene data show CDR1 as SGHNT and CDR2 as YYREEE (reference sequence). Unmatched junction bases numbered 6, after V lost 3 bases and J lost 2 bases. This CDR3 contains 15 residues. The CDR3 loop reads CASSWGTSSTYEQYF. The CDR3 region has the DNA TGTGCCAGCAGCTGGGGGACTAGCTCTACCTACGAGCAGTACTTC. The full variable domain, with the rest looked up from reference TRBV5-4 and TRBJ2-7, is ETGVTQSPTHLIKTRGQQVTLRCSSQSGHNTVSWYQQALGQGPQFIFQYYREEENGRGNFPPRFSGLQFPNYSSELNVNALELDDSALYLCASSWGTSSTYEQYFGPGTRLTVT.

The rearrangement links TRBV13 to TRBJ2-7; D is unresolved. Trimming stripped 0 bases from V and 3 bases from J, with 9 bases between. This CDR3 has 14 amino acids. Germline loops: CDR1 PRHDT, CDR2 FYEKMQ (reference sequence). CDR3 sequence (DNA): TGTGCCAGCAGCTTAGGCCCCAATGGCTACGAGCAGTACTTC. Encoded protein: CASSLGPNGYEQYF.

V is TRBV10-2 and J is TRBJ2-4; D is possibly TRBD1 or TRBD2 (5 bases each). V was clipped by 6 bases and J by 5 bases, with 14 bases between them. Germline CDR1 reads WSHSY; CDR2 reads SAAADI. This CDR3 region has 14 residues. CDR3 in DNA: TGCGCCAGCAGGTCATTCGGGACCGAAAACATTCAGTACTTC. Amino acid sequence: CASRSFGTENIQYF.

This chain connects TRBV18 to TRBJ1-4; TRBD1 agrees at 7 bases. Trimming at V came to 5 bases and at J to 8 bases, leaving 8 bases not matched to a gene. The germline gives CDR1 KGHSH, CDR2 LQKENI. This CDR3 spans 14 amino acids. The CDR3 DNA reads TGTGCCAGCTCAACCACAGGGGCGGGGGAAAAACTGTTTTTT. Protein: CASSTTGAGEKLFF. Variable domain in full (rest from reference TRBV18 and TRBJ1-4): NAGVMQNPRHLVRRRGQEARLRCSPMKGHSHVYWYRQLPEEGLKFMVYLQKENIIDESGMPKERFSAEFPKEGPSILRIQQVVRGDSAAYFCASSTTGAGEKLFFGSGTQLSVL.

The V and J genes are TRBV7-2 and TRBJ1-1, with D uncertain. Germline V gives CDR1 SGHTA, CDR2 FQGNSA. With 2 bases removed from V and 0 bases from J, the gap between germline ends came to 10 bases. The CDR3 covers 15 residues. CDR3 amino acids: CASSLSRMMNTEAFF. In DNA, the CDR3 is TGTGCCAGCAGCTTAAGTCGGATGATGAACACTGAAGCTTTCTTT. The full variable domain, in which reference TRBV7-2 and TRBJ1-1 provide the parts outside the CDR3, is GAGVSQSPSNKVTEKGKDVELRCDPISGHTALYWYRQSLGQGLEFLIYFQGNSAPDKSGLPSDRFSAERTGGSVSTLTIQRTQQEDSAVYLCASSLSRMMNTEAFFGQGTRLTVV.

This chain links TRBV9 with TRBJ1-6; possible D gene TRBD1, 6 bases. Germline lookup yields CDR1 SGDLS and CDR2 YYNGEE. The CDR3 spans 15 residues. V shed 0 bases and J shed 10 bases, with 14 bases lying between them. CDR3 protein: CASSVGSLGGSPLHF. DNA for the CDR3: TGTGCCAGCAGCGTAGGCAGCTTAGGGGGGTCACCCCTCCACTTT.

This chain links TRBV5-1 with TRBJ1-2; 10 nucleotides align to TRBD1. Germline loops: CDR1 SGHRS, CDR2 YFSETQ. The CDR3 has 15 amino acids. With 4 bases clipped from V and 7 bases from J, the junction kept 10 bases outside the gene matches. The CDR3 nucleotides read TGCGCCAGCAGCCCGACAGGGGGCCGTCTTGGTGGCTACACCTTC. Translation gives CASSPTGGRLGGYTF.

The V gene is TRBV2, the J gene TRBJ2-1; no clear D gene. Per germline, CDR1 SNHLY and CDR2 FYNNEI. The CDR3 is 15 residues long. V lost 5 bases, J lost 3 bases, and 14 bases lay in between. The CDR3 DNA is TGTGCCAGCAGTCAAGACCAGGCAGACTACAATGAGCAGTTCTTC. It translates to CASSQDQADYNEQFF.

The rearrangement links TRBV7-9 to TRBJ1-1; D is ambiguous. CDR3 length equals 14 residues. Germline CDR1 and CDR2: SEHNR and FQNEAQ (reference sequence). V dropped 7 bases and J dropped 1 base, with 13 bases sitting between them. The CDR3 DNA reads TGTGCCAGCACTCCCACAGCACAGAACACTGAAGCTTTCTTT. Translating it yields CASTPTAQNTEAFF.

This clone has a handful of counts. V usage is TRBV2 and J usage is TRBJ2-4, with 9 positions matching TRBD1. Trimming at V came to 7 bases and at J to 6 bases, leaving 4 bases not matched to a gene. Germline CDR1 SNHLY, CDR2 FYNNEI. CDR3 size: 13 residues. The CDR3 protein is CASKGQGSNIQYF. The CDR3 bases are TGTGCCAGCAAAGGACAGGGGTCAAACATTCAGTACTTC.

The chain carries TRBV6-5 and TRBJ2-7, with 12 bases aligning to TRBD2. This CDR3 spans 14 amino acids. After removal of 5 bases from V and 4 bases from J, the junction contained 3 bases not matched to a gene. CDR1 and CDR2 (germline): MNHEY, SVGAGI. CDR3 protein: CASSGLAGMYEQYF. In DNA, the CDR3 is TGTGCCAGCAGTGGACTAGCGGGAATGTACGAGCAGTACTTC.

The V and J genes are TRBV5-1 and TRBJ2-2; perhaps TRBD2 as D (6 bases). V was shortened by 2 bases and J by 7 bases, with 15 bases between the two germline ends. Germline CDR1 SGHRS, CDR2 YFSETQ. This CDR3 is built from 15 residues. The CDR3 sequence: CASSFSGRVIGELFF. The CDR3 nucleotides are TGCGCCAGCAGCTTTAGCGGAAGGGTAATCGGGGAGCTGTTTTTT.

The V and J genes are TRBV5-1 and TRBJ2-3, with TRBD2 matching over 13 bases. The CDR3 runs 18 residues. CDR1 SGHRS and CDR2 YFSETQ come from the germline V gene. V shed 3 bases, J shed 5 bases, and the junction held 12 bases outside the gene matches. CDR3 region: CASSYLYGLAGARDTQYF. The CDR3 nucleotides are TGCGCCAGCAGCTACCTCTACGGACTAGCGGGAGCGAGAGATACGCAGTATTTT.

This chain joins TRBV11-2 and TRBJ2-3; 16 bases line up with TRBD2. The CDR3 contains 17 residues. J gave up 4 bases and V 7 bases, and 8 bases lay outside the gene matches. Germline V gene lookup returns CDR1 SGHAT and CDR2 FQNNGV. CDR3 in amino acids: CASTLGTSGGAADTQYF. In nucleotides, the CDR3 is TGTGCCAGCACCCTAGGGACTAGCGGGGGGGCCGCAGATACGCAGTATTTT.

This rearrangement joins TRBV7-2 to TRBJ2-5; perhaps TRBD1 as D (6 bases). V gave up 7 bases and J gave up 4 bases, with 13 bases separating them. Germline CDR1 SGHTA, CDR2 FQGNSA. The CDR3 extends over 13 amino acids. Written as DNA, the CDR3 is TGTGCCAGCACGCCACAGGGTTCAGAGACCCAGTACTTC. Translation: CASTPQGSETQYF.

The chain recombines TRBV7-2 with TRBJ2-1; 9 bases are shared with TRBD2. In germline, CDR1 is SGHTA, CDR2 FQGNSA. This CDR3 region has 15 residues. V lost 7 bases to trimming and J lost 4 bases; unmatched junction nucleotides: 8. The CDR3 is CASTYGTSRYNEQFF. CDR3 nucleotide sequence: TGTGCCAGCACCTACGGGACTAGCCGTTACAATGAGCAGTTCTTC. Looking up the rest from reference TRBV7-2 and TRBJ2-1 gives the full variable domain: GAGVSQSPSNKVTEKGKDVELRCDPISGHTALYWYRQSLGQGLEFLIYFQGNSAPDKSGLPSDRFSAERTGGSVSTLTIQRTQQEDSAVYLCASTYGTSRYNEQFFGPGTRLTVL.

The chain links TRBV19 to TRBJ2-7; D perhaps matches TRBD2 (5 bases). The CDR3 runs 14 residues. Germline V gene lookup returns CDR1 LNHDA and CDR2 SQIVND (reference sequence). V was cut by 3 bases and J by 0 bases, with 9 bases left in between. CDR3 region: CASSITRSSYEQYF. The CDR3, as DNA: TGTGCCAGTAGTATCACTAGGAGCTCCTACGAGCAGTACTTC.

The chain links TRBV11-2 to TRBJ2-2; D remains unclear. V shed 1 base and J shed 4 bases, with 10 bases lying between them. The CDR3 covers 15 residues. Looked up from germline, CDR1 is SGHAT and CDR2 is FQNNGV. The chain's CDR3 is CASSLVSGGTGELFF. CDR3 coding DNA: TGTGCCAGCAGCTTAGTGTCCGGCGGCACCGGGGAGCTGTTTTTT.